These 5 T cell receptor beta chains were sequenced from one sample in a study of Graves' ophthalmopathy and Graves' hyperthyroidism. Amplification of TCR beta CDR3 regions used RNA transcripts. HTBI primers primed a first-round RT-PCR, and a second-round multiplex PCR followed. TCRdb fed the multiplex PCR reads into MiXCR, producing one record per CDR3 protein. The table lists hundreds of thousands of distinct CDR3 sequences, roughly two fifths of them singletons. The specimen sequenced was peripheral blood. The receptors were sampled from an adult man with Graves' ophthalmopathy.

This clonotype has a count of ten or more. The V call is TRBV20-1, the J call TRBJ1-2, with D possibly being TRBD1 (5 bases). This CDR3 is built from 13 residues. The germline CDR1 and CDR2 sequences are DFQATT and SNEGSKA (reference sequence). Trimming took off 5 bases at V and 1 base at J, with 11 bases between the two ends. This CDR3 is CSAGGLDNYGYTF. Here the CDR3 DNA reads TGCAGTGCTGGGGGACTGGATAACTATGGCTACACCTTC.

On this clonotype: A read error is likely, as this CDR3 ends without the conserved phenylalanine or tryptophan. The limits of the CDR3 on the DNA are not certain, so only TCRdb's listed CDR3 is given. V is TRBV5-1 and J is TRBJ2-5. The CDR3 adds up to 8 amino acids, both ends counted. Germline CDR1 SGHRS, CDR2 YFSETQ. CDR3 loop: CASSSSPS.

This clonotype was seen at least ten times. The chain employs TRBV5-1 and TRBJ2-5; weak D call: TRBD2 (6 bases). CDR3 length: 15 amino acids. Trimming shortened V by 0 bases and J by 5 bases, and 14 bases separated the two germline ends. Germline CDR1 and CDR2: SGHRS and YFSETQ. The CDR3 loop is CASSLAATRGETQYF. CDR3 DNA sequence: TGCGCCAGCAGCTTGGCCGCGACTAGGGGCGAGACCCAGTACTTC.

The V and J genes are TRBV19 and TRBJ1-5, with D unresolved. The CDR3 contains 14 residues. Trimming took 11 bases from V and 6 from J, leaving 20 bases between them. Germline CDR1 LNHDA, CDR2 SQIVND (reference sequence). The CDR3 region is CAWEAKGGFQPQHF. The CDR3 DNA follows: TGTGCCTGGGAGGCAAAGGGAGGATTTCAGCCCCAGCATTTT.

This clonotype came up many times. The chain couples TRBV10-3 to TRBJ1-3, with a possible D match to TRBD1 (5 bases). V shed 4 bases and J shed 0 bases, with 7 bases lying between them. The CDR3 loop spans 14 amino acids. Germline CDR1 reads ENHRY; CDR2 reads SYGVKD. CDR3 amino acids: CAISGGSSGNTIYF. CDR3 DNA sequence: TGTGCCATCAGTGGGGGCTCCTCTGGAAACACCATATATTTT.